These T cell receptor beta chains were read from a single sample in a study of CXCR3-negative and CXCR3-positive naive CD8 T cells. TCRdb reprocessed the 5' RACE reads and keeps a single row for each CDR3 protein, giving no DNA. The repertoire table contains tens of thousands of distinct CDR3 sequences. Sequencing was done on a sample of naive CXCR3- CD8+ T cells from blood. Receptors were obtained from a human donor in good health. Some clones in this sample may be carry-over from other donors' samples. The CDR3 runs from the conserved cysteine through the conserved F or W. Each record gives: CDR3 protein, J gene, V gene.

CDR3 protein: CASSQVTSGDTDTQYF
J gene: TRBJ2-3
V gene: TRBV14

CDR3 protein: CASSRVAGGYYNEQFF
J gene: TRBJ2-1
V gene: TRBV7-9

CDR3 protein: CASSQDEGYGYTF
J gene: TRBJ1-2
V gene: TRBV14

CDR3 protein: CASSKRGLLSYNEQFF
J gene: TRBJ2-1
V gene: TRBV21-1

CDR3 protein: CASSYEVPPEQYF
J gene: TRBJ2-7
V gene: TRBV6-2/TRBV6-3

CDR3 protein: CASSLVGTGGNEQFF
J gene: TRBJ2-1
V gene: TRBV7-9

CDR3 protein: CASSPLGQGAYEQYF
J gene: TRBJ2-7
V gene: TRBV6-2/TRBV6-3

CDR3 protein: CASTSTGTGNTGELFF
J gene: TRBJ2-2
V gene: TRBV3-1

CDR3 protein: CASSLVEGETEAFF
J gene: TRBJ1-1
V gene: TRBV11-3

CDR3 protein: CASYRPGDRGRDEQFF
J gene: TRBJ2-1
V gene: TRBV28

CDR3 protein: CASSPLGATDTQYF
J gene: TRBJ2-3
V gene: TRBV7-9

CDR3 protein: CASSPGSLNNEQFF
J gene: TRBJ2-1
V gene: TRBV5-6

CDR3 protein: CASTRGGQKYEQYF
J gene: TRBJ2-7
V gene: TRBV7-9

CDR3 protein: CARYSGISKSYGYTF
J gene: TRBJ1-2
V gene: TRBV27

CDR3 protein: CASSARGFLDYGYTF
J gene: TRBJ1-2
V gene: TRBV28

CDR3 protein: CASALWNRAVSYEQYF
J gene: TRBJ2-7
V gene: TRBV21-1

CDR3 protein: CASSLQQGAHEQYF
J gene: TRBJ2-7
V gene: TRBV27

CDR3 protein: CSVVLGSSGANVLTF
J gene: TRBJ2-6
V gene: TRBV29-1

CDR3 protein: CASSQDASGGAIGELFF
J gene: TRBJ2-2
V gene: TRBV4-3

CDR3 protein: CAWTQGVRGTEAFF
J gene: TRBJ1-1
V gene: TRBV30

CDR3 protein: CASSSWVYGYTF
J gene: TRBJ1-2
V gene: TRBV6-5

CDR3 protein: CASSTDTQETQYF
J gene: TRBJ2-5
V gene: TRBV25-1

CDR3 protein: CSATSGQPIGWTEAFF
J gene: TRBJ1-1
V gene: TRBV29-1

CDR3 protein: CASSLTDSYSWNEQFF
J gene: TRBJ2-1
V gene: TRBV5-4

CDR3 protein: CASSLIGRGGEAFF
J gene: TRBJ1-1
V gene: TRBV7-9

CDR3 protein: CSARDRGGTIADTQYF
J gene: TRBJ2-3
V gene: TRBV20-1

CDR3 protein: CATSGGQGQYEQYF
J gene: TRBJ2-7
V gene: TRBV12-3/TRBV12-4

CDR3 protein: CASPRDRGKNEQFF
J gene: TRBJ2-1
V gene: TRBV25-1